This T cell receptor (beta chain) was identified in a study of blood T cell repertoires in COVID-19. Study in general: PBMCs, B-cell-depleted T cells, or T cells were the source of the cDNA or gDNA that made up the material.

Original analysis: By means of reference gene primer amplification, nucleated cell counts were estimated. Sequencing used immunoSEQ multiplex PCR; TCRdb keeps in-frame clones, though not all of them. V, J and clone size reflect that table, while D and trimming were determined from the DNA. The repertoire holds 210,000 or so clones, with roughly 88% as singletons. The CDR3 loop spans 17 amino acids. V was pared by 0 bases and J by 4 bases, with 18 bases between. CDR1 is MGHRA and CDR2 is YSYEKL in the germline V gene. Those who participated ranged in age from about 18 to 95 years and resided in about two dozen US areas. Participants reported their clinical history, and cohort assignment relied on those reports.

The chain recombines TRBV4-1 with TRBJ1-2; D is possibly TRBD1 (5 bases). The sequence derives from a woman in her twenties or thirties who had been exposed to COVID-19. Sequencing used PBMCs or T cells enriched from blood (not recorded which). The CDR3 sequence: CASSQEGAGATIYGYTF. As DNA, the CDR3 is TGCGCCAGCAGCCAAGAAGGGGCAGGCGCGACCATCTATGGCTACACCTTC.